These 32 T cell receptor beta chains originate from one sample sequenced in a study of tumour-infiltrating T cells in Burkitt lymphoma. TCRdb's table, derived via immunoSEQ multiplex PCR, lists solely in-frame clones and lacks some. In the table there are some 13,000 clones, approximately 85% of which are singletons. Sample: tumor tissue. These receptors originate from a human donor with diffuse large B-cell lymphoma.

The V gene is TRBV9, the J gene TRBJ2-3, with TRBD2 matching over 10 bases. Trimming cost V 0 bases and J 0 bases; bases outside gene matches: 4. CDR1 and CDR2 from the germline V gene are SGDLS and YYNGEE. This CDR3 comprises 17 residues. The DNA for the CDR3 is TGTGCCAGCAGCGTAGGGACTAGCGGAAGCAGCACAGATACGCAGTATTTT. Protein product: CASSVGTSGSSTDTQYF. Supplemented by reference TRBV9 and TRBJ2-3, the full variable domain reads DSGVTQTPKHLITATGQRVTLRCSPRSGDLSVYWYQQSLDQGLQFLIQYYNGEERAKGNILERFSAQQFPDLHSELNLSSLELGDSALYFCASSVGTSGSSTDTQYFGPGTRLTVL.

The CDR3 coding sequence is TGCGCCAGCAGCAACGGCCAGCCTGGTCAGCCCCAGCATTTT. Translating gives CASSNGQPGQPQHF. The rearrangement joins TRBV5-1 to TRBJ1-5, with D unclear. This CDR3 comprises 14 residues. V lost 4 bases, J lost 6 bases, and 14 bases lay in between. CDR1 SGHRS and CDR2 YFSETQ come from the germline V gene.

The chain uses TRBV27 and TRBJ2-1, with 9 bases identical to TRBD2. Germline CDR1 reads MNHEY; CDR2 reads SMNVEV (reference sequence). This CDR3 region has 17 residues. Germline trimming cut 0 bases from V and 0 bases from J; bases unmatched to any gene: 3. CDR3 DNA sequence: TGTGCCAGCAGTTTATCGAGCGGGAGGCCCTCCTACAATGAGCAGTTCTTC. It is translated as CASSLSSGRPSYNEQFF.

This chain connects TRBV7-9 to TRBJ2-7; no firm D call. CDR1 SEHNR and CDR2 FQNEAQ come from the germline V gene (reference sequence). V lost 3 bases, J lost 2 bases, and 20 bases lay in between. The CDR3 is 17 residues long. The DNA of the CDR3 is TGTGCCAGCAGCTTTCCCTCGGCTGTAATCGGTGCCTACGAGCAGTACTTC. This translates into CASSFPSAVIGAYEQYF.

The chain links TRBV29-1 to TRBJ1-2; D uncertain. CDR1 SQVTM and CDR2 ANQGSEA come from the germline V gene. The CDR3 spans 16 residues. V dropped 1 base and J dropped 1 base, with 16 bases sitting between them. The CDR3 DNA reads TGCAGCGTTGAAGGGCCCCAGGACGGACTTAACTATGGCTACACCTTC. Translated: CSVEGPQDGLNYGYTF.

CDR3 in DNA: TGTGCCATCAGCCTAGGACAGGTCTACGAGCAGTACTTC. It codes for CAISLGQVYEQYF. The chain employs TRBV10-3 and TRBJ2-7; 7 bases agree with TRBD1. The CDR3 covers 13 residues. CDR1 is ENHRY and CDR2 is SYGVKD in the germline V gene. Trimming cost V 6 bases and J 3 bases; bases outside gene matches: 5.

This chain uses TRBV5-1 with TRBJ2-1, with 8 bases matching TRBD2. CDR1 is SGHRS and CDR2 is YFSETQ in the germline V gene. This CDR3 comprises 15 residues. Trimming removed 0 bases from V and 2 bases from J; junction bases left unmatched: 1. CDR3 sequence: CASSLAGGTYNEQFF. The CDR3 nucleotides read TGCGCCAGCAGCTTGGCGGGGGGGACCTACAATGAGCAGTTCTTC. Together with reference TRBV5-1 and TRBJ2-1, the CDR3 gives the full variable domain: KAGVTQTPRYLIKTRGQQVTLSCSPISGHRSVSWYQQTPGQGLQFLFEYFSETQRNKGNFPGRFSGRQFSNSRSEMNVSTLELGDSALYLCASSLAGGTYNEQFFGPGTRLTVL.

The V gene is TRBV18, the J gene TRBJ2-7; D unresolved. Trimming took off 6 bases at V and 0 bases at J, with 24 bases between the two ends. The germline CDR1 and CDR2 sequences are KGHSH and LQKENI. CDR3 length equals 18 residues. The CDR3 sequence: CASSQGLRAGLGSYEQYF. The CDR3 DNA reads TGTGCCAGCTCCCAAGGTTTAAGGGCTGGCCTAGGCTCCTACGAGCAGTACTTC. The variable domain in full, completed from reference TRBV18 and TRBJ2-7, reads NAGVMQNPRHLVRRRGQEARLRCSPMKGHSHVYWYRQLPEEGLKFMVYLQKENIIDESGMPKERFSAEFPKEGPSILRIQQVVRGDSAAYFCASSQGLRAGLGSYEQYFGPGTRLTVT.

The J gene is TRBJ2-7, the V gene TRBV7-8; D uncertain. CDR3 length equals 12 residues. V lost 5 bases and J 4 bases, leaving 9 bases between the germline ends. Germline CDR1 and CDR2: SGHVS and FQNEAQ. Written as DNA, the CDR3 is TGTGCCAGCAGCGCCATGGGATACGAGCAGTACTTC. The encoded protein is CASSAMGYEQYF.

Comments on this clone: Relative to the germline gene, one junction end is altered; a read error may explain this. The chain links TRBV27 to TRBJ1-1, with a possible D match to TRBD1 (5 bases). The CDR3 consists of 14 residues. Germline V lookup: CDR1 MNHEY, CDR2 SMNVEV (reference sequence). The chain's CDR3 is CASSSMGDDTEAFF. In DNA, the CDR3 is TGTGCTAGCAGCTCCATGGGGGATGACACTGAAGCTTTCTTT.

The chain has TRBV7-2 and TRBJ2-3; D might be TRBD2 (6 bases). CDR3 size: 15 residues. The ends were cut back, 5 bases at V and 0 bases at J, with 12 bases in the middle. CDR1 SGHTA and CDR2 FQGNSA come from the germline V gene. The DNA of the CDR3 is TGTGCCAGCAGCCAGGTGAGCGGGAGCACAGATACGCAGTATTTT. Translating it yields CASSQVSGSTDTQYF.

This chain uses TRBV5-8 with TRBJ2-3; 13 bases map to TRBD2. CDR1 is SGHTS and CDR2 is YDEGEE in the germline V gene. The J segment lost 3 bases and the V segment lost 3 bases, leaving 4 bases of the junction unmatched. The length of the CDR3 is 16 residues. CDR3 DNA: TGTGCCAGCAGCTACGGACTAGCGGGAGTGACAGATACGCAGTATTTT. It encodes CASSYGLAGVTDTQYF.

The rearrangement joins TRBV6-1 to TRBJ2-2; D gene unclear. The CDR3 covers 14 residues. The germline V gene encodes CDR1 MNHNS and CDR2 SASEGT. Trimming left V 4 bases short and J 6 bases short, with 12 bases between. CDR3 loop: CASSGTYSPGELFF. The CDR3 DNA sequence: TGTGCCAGCAGTGGAACGTACAGTCCCGGGGAGCTGTTTTTT.

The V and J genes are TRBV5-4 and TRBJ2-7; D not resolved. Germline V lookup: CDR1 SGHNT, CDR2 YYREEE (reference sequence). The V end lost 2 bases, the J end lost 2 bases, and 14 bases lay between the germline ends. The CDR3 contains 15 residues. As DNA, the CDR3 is TGTGCCAGCAGCTTTGGTGGCCCCCGGGCCTACGAGCAGTACTTC. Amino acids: CASSFGGPRAYEQYF.

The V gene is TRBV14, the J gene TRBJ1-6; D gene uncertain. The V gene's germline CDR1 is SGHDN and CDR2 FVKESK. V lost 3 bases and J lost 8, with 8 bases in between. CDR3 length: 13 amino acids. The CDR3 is CASSHEWDSPLHF. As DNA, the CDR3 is TGTGCCAGCAGCCATGAGTGGGATTCACCCCTCCACTTT.

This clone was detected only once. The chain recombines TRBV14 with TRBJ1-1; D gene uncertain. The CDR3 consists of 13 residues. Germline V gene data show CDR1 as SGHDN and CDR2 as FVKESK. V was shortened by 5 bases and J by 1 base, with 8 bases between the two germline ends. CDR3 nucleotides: TGTGCCAGCAGCACATACGCGAACACTGAAGCTTTCTTT. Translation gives CASSTYANTEAFF.

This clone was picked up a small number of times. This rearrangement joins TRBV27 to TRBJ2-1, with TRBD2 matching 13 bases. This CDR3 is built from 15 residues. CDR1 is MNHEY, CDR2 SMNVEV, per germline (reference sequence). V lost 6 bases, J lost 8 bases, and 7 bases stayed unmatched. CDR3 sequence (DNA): TGTGCCAGCAGGAACGGACTAGCGGGAGATTATGAGCAGTTCTTC. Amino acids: CASRNGLAGDYEQFF.

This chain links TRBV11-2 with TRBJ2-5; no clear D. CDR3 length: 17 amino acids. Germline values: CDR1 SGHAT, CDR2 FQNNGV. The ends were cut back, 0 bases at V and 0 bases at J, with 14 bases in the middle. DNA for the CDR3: TGTGCCAGCAGCTTAGATTCACTCCGGCAGTACCAAGAGACCCAGTACTTC. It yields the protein CASSLDSLRQYQETQYF.

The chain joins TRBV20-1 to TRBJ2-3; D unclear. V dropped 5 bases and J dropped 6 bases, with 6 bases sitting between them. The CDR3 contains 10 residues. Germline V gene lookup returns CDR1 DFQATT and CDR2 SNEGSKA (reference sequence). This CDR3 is CSAPWDTQYF. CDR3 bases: TGCAGTGCTCCCTGGGATACGCAGTATTTT.

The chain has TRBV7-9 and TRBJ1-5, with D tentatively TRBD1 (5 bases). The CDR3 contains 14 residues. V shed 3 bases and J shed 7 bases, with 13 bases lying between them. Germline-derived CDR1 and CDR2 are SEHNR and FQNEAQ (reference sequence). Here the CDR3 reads CASSLGDGGQPQHF. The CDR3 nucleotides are TGTGCCAGCAGCTTGGGGGACGGGGGGCAGCCCCAGCATTTT.

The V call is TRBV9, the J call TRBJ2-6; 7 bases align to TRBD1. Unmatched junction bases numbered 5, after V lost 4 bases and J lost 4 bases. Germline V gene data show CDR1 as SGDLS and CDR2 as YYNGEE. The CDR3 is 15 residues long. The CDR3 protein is CASSRQGSGANVLTF. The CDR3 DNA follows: TGTGCCAGCAGCCGACAGGGATCCGGGGCCAACGTCCTGACTTTC.

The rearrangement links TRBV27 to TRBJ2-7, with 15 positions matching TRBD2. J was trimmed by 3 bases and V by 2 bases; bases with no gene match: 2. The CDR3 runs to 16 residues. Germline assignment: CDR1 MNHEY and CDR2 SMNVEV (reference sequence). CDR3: CASSLTGLAGGYEQYF. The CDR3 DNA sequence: TGTGCCAGCAGTTTAACGGGACTAGCGGGGGGCTACGAGCAGTACTTC.

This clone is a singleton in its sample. The CDR3: CASSLHKGQGTSEQFF. Written as DNA, the CDR3 is TGTGCCAGCAGCTTACACAAGGGACAGGGGACATCTGAGCAGTTCTTC. V gene TRBV7-9 combines with J gene TRBJ2-1, with 10 bases that match TRBD1. With 2 bases clipped from V and 9 bases from J, the junction kept 10 bases outside the gene matches. The CDR3 has 16 residues. Germline CDR1 is SEHNR and CDR2 is FQNEAQ (reference sequence).

CDR3 amino acids: CASSSGVHEQYF. The CDR3 nucleotides read TGCGCCAGCAGCTCAGGGGTACACGAGCAGTACTTC. This sequence joins TRBV4-1 and TRBJ2-7, with D possibly being TRBD1 (6 bases). The V end lost 5 bases, the J end lost 5 bases, and 10 bases lay between the germline ends. This CDR3 comprises 12 residues. CDR1 and CDR2 (germline): MGHRA, YSYEKL.

CDR3 amino acids: CASRPFRGTTSTDTQYF. The DNA for the CDR3 is TGTGCCAGCAGACCCTTCCGGGGGACCACTAGCACAGATACGCAGTATTTT. The genes are TRBV28 and TRBJ2-3; D might be TRBD2 (6 bases). The CDR3 contains 17 residues. Looked up from germline, CDR1 is MDHEN and CDR2 is SYDVKM. V gave up 6 bases and J gave up 0 bases, with 19 bases separating them.

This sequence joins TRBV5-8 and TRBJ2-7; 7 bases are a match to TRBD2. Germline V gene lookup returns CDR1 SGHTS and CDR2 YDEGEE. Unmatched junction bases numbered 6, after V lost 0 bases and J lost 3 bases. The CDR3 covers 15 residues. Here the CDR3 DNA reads TGTGCCAGCAGCTTGGCCGGGGGGTTGGGCTACGAGCAGTACTTC. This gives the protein CASSLAGGLGYEQYF.

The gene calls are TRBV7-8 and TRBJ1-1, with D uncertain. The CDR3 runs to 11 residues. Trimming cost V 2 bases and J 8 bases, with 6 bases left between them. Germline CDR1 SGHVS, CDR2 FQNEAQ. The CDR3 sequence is CASSLRTEAFF. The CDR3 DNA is TGTGCCAGCAGCTTAAGAACGGAAGCTTTCTTT.

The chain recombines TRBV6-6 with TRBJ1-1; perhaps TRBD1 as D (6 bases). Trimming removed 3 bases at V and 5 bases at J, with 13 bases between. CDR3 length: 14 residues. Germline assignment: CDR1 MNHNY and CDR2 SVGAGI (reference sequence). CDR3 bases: TGTGCCAGCAGTTATGGGGGGCTGGAGACTGAAGCTTTCTTT. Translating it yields CASSYGGLETEAFF.

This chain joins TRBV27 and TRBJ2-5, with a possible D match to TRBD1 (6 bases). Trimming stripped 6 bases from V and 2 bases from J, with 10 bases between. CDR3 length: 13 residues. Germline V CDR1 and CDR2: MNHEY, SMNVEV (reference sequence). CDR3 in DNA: TGTGCCAGCAGACGGGACACTCAAGAGACCCAGTACTTC. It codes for CASRRDTQETQYF.

CDR3 in DNA: TGCGCCAGCAGCTTTAACACCGGGGAGCTGTTTTTT. Translating gives CASSFNTGELFF. The V call is TRBV5-1, the J call TRBJ2-2; no clear D. Trimming cost V 2 bases and J 2 bases, with 1 base left between them. The germline V gene encodes CDR1 SGHRS and CDR2 YFSETQ. The CDR3 loop spans 12 amino acids.

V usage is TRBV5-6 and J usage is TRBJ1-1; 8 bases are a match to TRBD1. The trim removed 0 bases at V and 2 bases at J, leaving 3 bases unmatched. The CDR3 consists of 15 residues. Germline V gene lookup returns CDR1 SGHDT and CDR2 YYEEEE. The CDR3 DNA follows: TGTGCCAGCAGCTTGGGGGACAGGCCCAACACTGAAGCTTTCTTT. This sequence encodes CASSLGDRPNTEAFF.

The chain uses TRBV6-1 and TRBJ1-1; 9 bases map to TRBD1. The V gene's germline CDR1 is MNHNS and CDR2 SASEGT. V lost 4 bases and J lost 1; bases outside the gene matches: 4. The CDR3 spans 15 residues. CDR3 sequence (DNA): TGTGCCAGCAGTGCCTTGACAGGGGGGAACACTGAAGCTTTCTTT. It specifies CASSALTGGNTEAFF.